Here is one T cell receptor (beta chain) with its context. Its recognized antigen is unknown. Qualities for individual bases were not recorded, and no much larger clone is one base off. The donors were healthy, HIV-negative adults with no recently reported acute infections or vaccinations. Every donor was a Caucasian adult living in Nashville, Tennessee, USA. Magnetic negative selection was used to enrich CD4+ T cells, after which naive cells were positively selected on CD45RA and the negative fraction became the memory subset. Blood was collected by leukapheresis, and PBMCs were isolated by Ficoll-Histopaque density gradient centrifugation and then cryopreserved in liquid nitrogen vapor phase. Purity and quantity of every magnetically sorted T cell population were checked by analytical flow cytometry. Each sorted fraction had its genomic DNA isolated and then quantified by UV absorbance on a Nanodrop 2000c.

From the cysteine through the phenylalanine, the CDR3 covers 16 amino acids. Of the read, only the CDR3 DNA is kept; its 48 bases are in frame from base 1. V loses 5 bases at its end and J loses 5 bases; junction bases beyond the gene matches: 12. CDR1 and CDR2, looked up from the germline V gene (reference sequence), are LNHNV and YYDKDF. This sample stems from a study of shared clonotypes between healthy human individuals (dated by TCRdb to 2018 to 2021). At the level of the whole study: The cohort included a few men and two women between 18 and 49 years of age. For each donor, CD4 naive and CD4 memory were each run on three plates, CD8 naive on two plates, and CD8 memory on one plate. To estimate repertoire size and how much clonotype sharing occurs between individuals, the study deeply sequenced the blood TCR repertoires of about five healthy adults. To increase sequencing depth and limit assay-specific biases, different laboratories used diverse techniques to prepare libraries and sequence TCR repertoires. Per donor, leukapheresis produced somewhere between about 0.8 and 9 billion PBMCs. Findings and caveats that apply to the study as a whole: Rarefaction of sorted-subset datasets indicated incomplete sequencing despite the large sequencing depth. Across a handful of donors, about 5.2% of naive CD4, more than 3% of naive CD8, around 2.1% of memory CD4, and approximately 0.4% of memory CD8 clonotypes were shared. The genetic and exposure-history diversity represented was limited by the small number of donors. Sampling was restricted to blood, and TCR repertoires in tissue are likely to differ from TCR repertoires in blood. Estimated clonotype richness was generally larger for naive than for memory subsets. Pairwise subsampling led to the expectation that sequencing depth would affect the degree of clonotype sharing among donors. Clonotypes shared by all four sorted-subset donors showed higher generation probabilities than non-shared clonotypes.

TCR CDR3 regions were amplified from genomic DNA by multiplex PCR using the deep immunoSEQ assay. Extracted genomic DNA from each cell subset was spread evenly across all wells of several immunoSEQ 96-well plates, with each plate serving as a replicate. For sorted subsets, approximately 210 ng genomic DNA, equal to 30,000 or so T cell genomes, was loaded into each replicate PCR. Purified libraries were measured with a Qubit 3.0 fluorometer, size-checked on a Bioanalyzer 2100, and measured again with the KAPA Library Quantification kit. Every immunoSEQ 96-well plate was sequenced on a separate single-read 150-cycle Illumina NextSeq 550 flow cell. As for how the authors treated the data: Because the immunoSEQ output held only junctional sequences and lacked quality scores, the filtering could not match the filtering applied to full-length reads. Sequences were annotated with PyIR, a Python wrapper for IgBLAST v1.9, using IMGT germline references to assign V/J genes and CDR3. Reads were filtered out if the reads had weak V/J assignments (E-value above 1e-6), no CDR3, stop codons, out-of-frame junctions, or ambiguous translated residues. A V3J clonotype was defined by an identical inferred V gene, J gene, and CDR3 amino acid sequence. Percentage overlap between repertoires was calculated by dividing the number of shared unique clonotypes by the size of the smaller repertoire. Repertoire richness was assessed with RTK rarefaction, the Chao1 estimator, and Recon v2.1 estimates of unobserved clonotypes. For all TCRbeta clonotypes obtained by the gDNA method from four donors, generation probabilities were computed with OLGA. TCRdb carries this immuneACCESS record with in-frame sequences only. Its versions omit some clonotypes, under half of them owing to an unresolved V gene in the studies checked, with the rest unexplained. From that table come the V and J calls and clone size; the DNA was used to work out D and trimming. The sample table lists some 1 million clones, around four fifths of them with a count of one. Roughly 1.4% of the sample is taken by the ten largest.

The sequence came from a man aged 18 to 35 in good health. The sequenced material came from memory CD4+ T cells sorted from blood. The cell subset or site label, as the study defines it: CD45RA-negative fraction. The V gene is TRBV15 and the J gene is TRBJ2-5, and TRBD2 aligns with 9 junction nucleotides. The nucleotides are TGTGCCACCAGCCCCCTAGGGCGGGAGGGGCGGGAGACCCAGTACTTC. Its amino acids are CATSPLGREGRETQYF.